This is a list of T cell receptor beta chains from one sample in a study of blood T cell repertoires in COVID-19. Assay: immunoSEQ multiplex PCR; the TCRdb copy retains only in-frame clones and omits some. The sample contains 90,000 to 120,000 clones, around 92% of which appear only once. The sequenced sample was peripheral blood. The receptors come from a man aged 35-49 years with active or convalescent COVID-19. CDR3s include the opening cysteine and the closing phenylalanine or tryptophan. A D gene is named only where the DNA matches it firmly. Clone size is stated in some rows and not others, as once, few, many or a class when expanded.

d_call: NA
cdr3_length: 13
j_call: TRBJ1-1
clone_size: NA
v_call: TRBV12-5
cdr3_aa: CASGTGMNTEAFF
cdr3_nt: TGTGCTAGTGGTACCGGGATGAACACTGAAGCTTTCTTT

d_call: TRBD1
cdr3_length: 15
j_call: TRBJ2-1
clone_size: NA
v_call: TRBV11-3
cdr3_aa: CASSPTGGTYNEQFF
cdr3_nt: TGTGCCAGCAGCCCAACAGGGGGCACCTACAATGAGCAGTTCTTC

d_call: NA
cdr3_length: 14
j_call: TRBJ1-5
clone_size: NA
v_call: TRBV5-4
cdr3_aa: CASSWGGGNQPQHF
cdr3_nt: TGTGCCAGCAGCTGGGGGGGAGGGAATCAGCCCCAGCATTTT

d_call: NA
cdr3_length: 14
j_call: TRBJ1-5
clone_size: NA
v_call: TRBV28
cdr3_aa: CASNGRGSNQPQHF
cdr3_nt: TGTGCCAGCAATGGGAGGGGAAGCAATCAGCCCCAGCATTTT

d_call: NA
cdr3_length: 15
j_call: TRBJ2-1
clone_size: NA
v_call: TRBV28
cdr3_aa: CASSLGLTGGNEQFF
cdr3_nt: TGTGCCAGCAGTTTGGGGCTTACCGGGGGCAATGAGCAGTTCTTC

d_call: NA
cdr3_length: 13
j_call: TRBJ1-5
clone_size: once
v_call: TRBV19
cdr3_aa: CASSTRERQPQHF
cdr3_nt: TGTGCCAGTAGTACGAGGGAAAGGCAGCCCCAGCATTTT

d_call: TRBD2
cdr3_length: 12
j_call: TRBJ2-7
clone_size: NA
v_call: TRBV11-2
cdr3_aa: CASSLAGVEQYF
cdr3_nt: TGTGCCAGCAGCCTGGCGGGGGTCGAGCAGTACTTC

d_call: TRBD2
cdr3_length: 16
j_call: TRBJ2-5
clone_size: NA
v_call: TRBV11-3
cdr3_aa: CASSPPTSGSEKTQYF
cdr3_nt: TGTGCCAGCAGCCCACCGACTAGCGGGAGTGAAAAGACCCAGTACTTC

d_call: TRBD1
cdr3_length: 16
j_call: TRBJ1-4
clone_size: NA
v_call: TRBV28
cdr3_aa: CASSPSGQGTNEKLFF
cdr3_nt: TGTGCCAGCAGTCCCTCCGGACAGGGGACTAATGAAAAACTGTTTTTT

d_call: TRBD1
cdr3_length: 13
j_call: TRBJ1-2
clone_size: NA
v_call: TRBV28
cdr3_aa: CASSIQGEGGYTF
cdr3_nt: TGTGCCAGCAGTATACAGGGGGAGGGTGGCTACACCTTC

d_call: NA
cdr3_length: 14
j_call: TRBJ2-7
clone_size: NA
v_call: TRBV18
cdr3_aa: CASSARESGYEQYF
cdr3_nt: TGTGCCAGCTCAGCCAGGGAATCTGGCTACGAGCAGTACTTC

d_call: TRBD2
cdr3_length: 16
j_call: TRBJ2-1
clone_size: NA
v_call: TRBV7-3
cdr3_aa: CASSLRGGSSYNEQFF
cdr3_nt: TGTGCCAGCAGCTTAAGGGGCGGGAGCTCCTACAATGAGCAGTTCTTC

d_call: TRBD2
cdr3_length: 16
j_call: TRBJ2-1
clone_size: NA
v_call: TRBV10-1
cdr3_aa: CASSDVGTSSDNEQFF
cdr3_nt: TGCGCCAGCAGTGATGTCGGGACTAGCTCCGACAATGAGCAGTTCTTC

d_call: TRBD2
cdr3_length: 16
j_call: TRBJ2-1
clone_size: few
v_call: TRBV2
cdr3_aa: CASSERGLAGANEQFF
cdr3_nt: TGTGCCAGCAGTGAAAGGGGACTAGCGGGGGCAAATGAGCAGTTCTTC

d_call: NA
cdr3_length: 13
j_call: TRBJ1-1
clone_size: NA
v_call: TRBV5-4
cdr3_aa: CAGQGQLNTEAFF
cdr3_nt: TGTGCCGGCCAGGGACAACTGAACACTGAAGCTTTCTTT

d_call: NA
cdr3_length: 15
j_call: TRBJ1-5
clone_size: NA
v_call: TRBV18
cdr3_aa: CASSPGTSWNQPQHF
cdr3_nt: TGTGCCAGCTCACCAGGGACAAGTTGGAATCAGCCCCAGCATTTT

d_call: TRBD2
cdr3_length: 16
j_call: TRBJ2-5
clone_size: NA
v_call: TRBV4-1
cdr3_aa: CASSQDQGGRRETQYF
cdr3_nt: TGCGCCAGCAGCCAAGATCAGGGAGGGCGAAGGGAGACCCAGTACTTC

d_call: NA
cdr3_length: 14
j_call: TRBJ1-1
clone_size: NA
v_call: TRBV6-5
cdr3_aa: CASSYGRQNTEAFF
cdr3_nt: TGTGCCAGCAGTTACGGCCGCCAAAACACTGAAGCTTTCTTT

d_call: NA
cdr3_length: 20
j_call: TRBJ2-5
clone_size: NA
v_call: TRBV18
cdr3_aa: CASSGLTPIGGGIRGETQYF
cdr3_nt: TGTGCCAGCTCAGGATTGACTCCTATAGGCGGAGGGATACGTGGGGAGACCCAGTACTTC

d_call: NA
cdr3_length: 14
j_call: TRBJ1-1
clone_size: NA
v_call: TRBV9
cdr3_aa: CASSNRARDTEAFF
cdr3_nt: TGTGCCAGCAGCAACAGGGCGAGGGACACTGAAGCTTTCTTT

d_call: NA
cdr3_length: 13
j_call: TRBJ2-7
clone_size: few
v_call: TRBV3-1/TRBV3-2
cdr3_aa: CASSHGDLFEQYF
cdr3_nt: TGTGCCAGCAGCCATGGGGACTTATTCGAGCAGTACTTC

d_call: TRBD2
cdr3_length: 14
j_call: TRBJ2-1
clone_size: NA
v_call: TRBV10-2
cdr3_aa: CASSARGGNNEQFF
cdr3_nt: TGCGCCAGCAGTGCTAGGGGAGGGAACAATGAGCAGTTCTTC

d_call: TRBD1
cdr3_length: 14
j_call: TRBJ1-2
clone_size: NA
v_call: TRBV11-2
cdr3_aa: CASSTSTGGYGYTF
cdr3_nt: TGTGCCAGCAGTACCTCTACAGGGGGCTATGGCTACACCTTC

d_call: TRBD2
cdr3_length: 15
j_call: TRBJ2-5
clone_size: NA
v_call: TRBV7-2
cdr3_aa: CASSPRSGGQETQYF
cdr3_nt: TGTGCCAGCAGCCCCCGTAGCGGGGGACAAGAGACCCAGTACTTC

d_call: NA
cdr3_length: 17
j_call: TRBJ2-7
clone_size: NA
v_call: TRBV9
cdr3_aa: CASSVEGGAGRPNEQYF
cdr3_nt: TGTGCCAGCAGCGTAGAAGGCGGGGCGGGAAGACCTAACGAGCAGTACTTC

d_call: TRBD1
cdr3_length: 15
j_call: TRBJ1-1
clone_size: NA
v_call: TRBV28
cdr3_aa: CASSTGTGRNTEAFF
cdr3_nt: TGTGCCAGCAGCACCGGGACAGGGAGAAACACTGAAGCTTTCTTT

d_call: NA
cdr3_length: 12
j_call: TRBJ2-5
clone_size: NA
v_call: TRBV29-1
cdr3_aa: CSVLANQETQYF
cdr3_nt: TGCAGCGTTTTGGCCAACCAAGAGACCCAGTACTTC

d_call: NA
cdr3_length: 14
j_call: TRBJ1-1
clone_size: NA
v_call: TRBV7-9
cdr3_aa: CASSHQGHDTEAFF
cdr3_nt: TGTGCCAGCAGCCATCAGGGTCATGACACTGAAGCTTTCTTT

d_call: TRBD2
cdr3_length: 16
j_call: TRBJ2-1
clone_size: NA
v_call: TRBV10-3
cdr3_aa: CAISGLTSGAYNEQFF
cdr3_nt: TGTGCCATCAGTGGCTTAACTAGCGGGGCCTACAATGAGCAGTTCTTC

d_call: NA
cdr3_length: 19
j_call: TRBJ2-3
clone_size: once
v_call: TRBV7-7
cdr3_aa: CASSLNAPGAGDSTDTQYF
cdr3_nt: TGTGCTAGCAGCTTAAACGCCCCAGGGGCGGGGGATAGCACAGATACGCAGTATTTT

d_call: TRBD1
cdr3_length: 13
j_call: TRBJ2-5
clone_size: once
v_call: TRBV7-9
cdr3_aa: CASSPGTEETQYF
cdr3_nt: TGTGCCAGCAGCCCCGGGACAGAAGAGACCCAGTACTTC

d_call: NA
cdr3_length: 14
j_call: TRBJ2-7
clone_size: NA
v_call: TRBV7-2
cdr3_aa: CASSLDSGSNEQYF
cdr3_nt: TGTGCCAGCAGCTTGGATTCGGGGAGCAACGAGCAGTACTTC

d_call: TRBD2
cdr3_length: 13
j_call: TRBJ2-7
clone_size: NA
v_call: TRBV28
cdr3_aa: CASRAGVFGEQYF
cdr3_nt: TGTGCCAGCAGGGCGGGGGTGTTCGGCGAGCAGTACTTC

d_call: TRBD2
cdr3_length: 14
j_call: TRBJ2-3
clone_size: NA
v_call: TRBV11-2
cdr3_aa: CASSLGLDTDTQYF
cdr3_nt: TGTGCCAGCAGCCTTGGACTAGACACAGATACGCAGTATTTT

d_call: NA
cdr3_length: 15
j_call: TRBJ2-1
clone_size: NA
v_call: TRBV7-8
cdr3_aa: CASSLGAPGYTKQFF
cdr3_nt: TGTGCCAGCAGCTTAGGCGCACCAGGGTATACGAAGCAGTTCTTC

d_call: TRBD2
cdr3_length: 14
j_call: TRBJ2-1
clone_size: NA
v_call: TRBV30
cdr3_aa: CAWSLAGVSNEQFF
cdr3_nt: TGTGCCTGGAGTTTGGCGGGAGTTTCCAATGAGCAGTTCTTC

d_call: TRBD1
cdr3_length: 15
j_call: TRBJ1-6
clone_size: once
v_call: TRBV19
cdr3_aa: CASSTATGANSPLHF
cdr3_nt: TGTGCCAGTAGTACCGCGACAGGGGCGAATTCACCCCTCCACTTT

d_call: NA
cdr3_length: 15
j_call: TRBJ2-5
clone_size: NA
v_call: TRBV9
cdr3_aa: CASSVTARSLETQYF
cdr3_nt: TGTGCCAGCAGCGTAACGGCTAGATCTTTGGAGACCCAGTACTTC

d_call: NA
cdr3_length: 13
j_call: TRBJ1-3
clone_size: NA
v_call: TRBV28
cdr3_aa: CASSSGPGNTIYF
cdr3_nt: TGTGCCAGCAGCTCCGGTCCCGGAAACACCATATATTTT

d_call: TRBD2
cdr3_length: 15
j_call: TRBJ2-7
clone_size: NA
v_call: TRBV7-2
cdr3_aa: CASSLDSGGSYEQYF
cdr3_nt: TGTGCCAGCAGCTTAGATAGCGGGGGGAGCTACGAGCAGTACTTC

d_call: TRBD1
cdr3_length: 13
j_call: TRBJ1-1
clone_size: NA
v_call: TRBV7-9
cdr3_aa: CASSRQGGTEAFF
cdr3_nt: TGTGCCAGCAGTCGACAGGGAGGCACTGAAGCTTTCTTT